The 29 T cell receptor beta chains given below trace back to one sample, sequenced in a study of cytomegalovirus exposure and HLA in healthy donors. Produced via immunoSEQ multiplex PCR; TCRdb's table is partial and in-frame only. Of over 200,000 clones in the sample, around 87% were seen once. The sample was PBMCs. These receptors all stem from a woman aged 18-29 years in good health and CMV-seronegative.

The genes are TRBV29-1 and TRBJ2-3, with 7 bases identical to TRBD2. This CDR3 has 12 amino acids. The germline gives CDR1 SQVTM, CDR2 ANQGSEA. With 4 bases clipped from V and 4 bases from J, the junction kept 2 bases outside the gene matches. The CDR3 nucleotides read TGCAGCGTTGCGGGGGGTGCAGATACGCAGTATTTT. It encodes CSVAGGADTQYF.

The genes are TRBV5-8 and TRBJ1-2; TRBD1 agrees at 7 bases. With V trimmed by 0 bases and J by 6 bases, 2 bases remained unmatched. Germline values: CDR1 SGHTS, CDR2 YDEGEE. This CDR3 has 13 amino acids. The CDR3 region is CASSLGQGDGYTF. In DNA form, the CDR3 reads TGTGCCAGCAGCTTGGGACAGGGAGATGGCTACACCTTC.

The CDR3 sequence is CASRRGTAGYEQYF. CDR3 nucleotides: TGTGCCAGCAGACGCGGGACAGCTGGGTACGAGCAGTACTTC. The chain couples TRBV28 to TRBJ2-7, with D perhaps matching TRBD1 (7 bases). V shed 6 bases and J shed 4 bases, with 16 bases lying between them. CDR1 and CDR2 from the germline V gene are MDHEN and SYDVKM. The CDR3 runs to 14 residues. Looking up the rest from reference TRBV28 and TRBJ2-7 gives the full variable domain: DVKVTQSSRYLVKRTGEKVFLECVQDMDHENMFWYRQDPGLGLRLIYFSYDVKMKEKGDIPEGYSVSREKKERFSLILESASTNQTSMYLCASRRGTAGYEQYFGPGTRLTVT.

CDR3: CASSPSPTQETQYF. The CDR3 nucleotides are TGTGCCAGCTCACCATCCCCAACACAAGAGACCCAGTACTTC. J is TRBJ2-5 and V is TRBV18, with D unclear. This CDR3 contains 14 residues. Germline V gives CDR1 KGHSH, CDR2 LQKENI. The ends were cut back, 2 bases at V and 2 bases at J, with 9 bases in the middle.

To note about this clone: Other DNA sequences in the same sample also yield this CDR3. The genes are TRBV9 and TRBJ1-1; D remains ambiguous. This CDR3 region has 15 residues. CDR1 is SGDLS and CDR2 is YYNGEE in the germline V gene. V dropped 0 bases and J dropped 0 bases, with 9 bases sitting between them. The CDR3 DNA is TGTGCCAGCAGCGTAGGTGGGCAGTTGAACACTGAAGCTTTCTTT. This sequence encodes CASSVGGQLNTEAFF.

This clone has only a few counts. V gene TRBV10-3 combines with J gene TRBJ2-1; 9 bases fit TRBD1. CDR1 and CDR2 from the germline V gene are ENHRY and SYGVKD. The CDR3 has 15 amino acids. Unmatched junction bases numbered 9, after V lost 6 bases and J lost 6 bases. CDR3 DNA sequence: TGTGCCATCAGCCCGGCGACAGGGGGTACCAATGAGCAGTTCTTC. This encodes CAISPATGGTNEQFF.

The CDR3 nucleotides read TGTGCCAGCAGCCGCACGACAGGGGGCGTAATCTATGGCTACACCTTC. Translation: CASSRTTGGVIYGYTF. This chain joins TRBV7-9 and TRBJ1-2, with 10 bases lining up with TRBD1. The V gene's germline CDR1 is SEHNR and CDR2 FQNEAQ (reference sequence). Trimming cost V 5 bases and J 4 bases; bases outside gene matches: 10. The length of the CDR3 is 16 residues.

The chain employs TRBV5-6 and TRBJ2-4; D might be TRBD2 (6 bases). Trimming took 4 bases from V and 2 from J, leaving 16 bases between them. Germline V gene data show CDR1 as SGHDT and CDR2 as YYEEEE. This CDR3 is 16 amino acids long. Here the CDR3 reads CASSPFGGSSKNIQYF. The CDR3 coding sequence is TGTGCCAGCAGCCCGTTTGGGGGGTCGTCCAAAAACATTCAGTACTTC.

This chain joins TRBV28 and TRBJ2-2; tentatively, D is TRBD2 (5 bases). V lost 2 bases and J lost 5, with 12 bases in between. The V gene's germline CDR1 is MDHEN and CDR2 SYDVKM. The CDR3 sequence is 15 residues long. The CDR3 DNA reads as TGTGCCAGCAGTTTAGGCGGGTCGGGAACCGGGGAGCTGTTTTTT. Translating it yields CASSLGGSGTGELFF.

The chain links TRBV18 to TRBJ1-3; TRBD1 agrees at 8 bases. The CDR3 consists of 18 residues. V dropped 2 bases and J dropped 4; count of bases not matched to a gene: 13. Germline V gene sequence: CDR1 KGHSH, CDR2 LQKENI. CDR3 protein: CASSPITGQGGMGNTIYF. CDR3 in DNA: TGTGCCAGCTCACCAATAACCGGACAGGGTGGAATGGGAAACACCATATATTTT.

About this clone: This specimen includes other DNA sequences encoding the same CDR3. The chain has TRBV7-2 and TRBJ1-1; the D gene is possibly TRBD1 (5 bases). The germline CDR1 and CDR2 sequences are SGHTA and FQGNSA. V lost 1 base to trimming and J lost 3 bases, with 6 bases between them. There are 13 residues in the CDR3. The DNA for the CDR3 is TGTGCCAGCAGCTTAGTCAGGGACACTGAAGCTTTCTTT. Protein sequence: CASSLVRDTEAFF.

This clone appeared a few times. The chain joins TRBV19 to TRBJ1-1; D is perhaps TRBD1 (6 bases). V was cut by 9 bases and J by 0 bases, with 11 bases left in between. The CDR3 is 13 residues long. Germline V lookup: CDR1 LNHDA, CDR2 SQIVND (reference sequence). This CDR3 is CASDDRLNTEAFF. CDR3 sequence (DNA): TGTGCCAGCGATGACAGGCTGAACACTGAAGCTTTCTTT.

The V and J genes are TRBV5-6 and TRBJ2-1; D gene uncertain. Trimming took 6 bases from V and 4 from J, leaving 5 bases between them. CDR3 length: 11 amino acids. CDR1 and CDR2 (germline): SGHDT, YYEEEE. CDR3 nucleotide sequence: TGTGCCAGCACCCTGTACAATGAGCAGTTCTTC. It specifies CASTLYNEQFF.

J is TRBJ2-1 and V is TRBV27, with 7 bases lining up with TRBD1. V was clipped by 8 bases and J by 0 bases; unmatched bases: 13. In germline, CDR1 is MNHEY, CDR2 SMNVEV (reference sequence). This CDR3 comprises 17 residues. CDR3 amino acids: CASAQTGFSFSYNEQFF. The CDR3 DNA follows: TGTGCCAGCGCCCAGACAGGGTTCTCTTTCTCCTACAATGAGCAGTTCTTC.

This chain connects TRBV19 to TRBJ2-1; unclear D gene. The CDR3 totals 14 residues. The germline CDR1 and CDR2 sequences are LNHDA and SQIVND (reference sequence). Trimming removed 4 bases at V and 4 bases at J, with 11 bases between. The CDR3 region is CASSTATPYNEQFF. CDR3 bases: TGTGCCAGTAGTACCGCGACTCCGTACAATGAGCAGTTCTTC.

This chain links TRBV9 with TRBJ1-6; D gene ambiguous. CDR3 length: 15 amino acids. CDR1 SGDLS and CDR2 YYNGEE come from the germline V gene. V was shortened by 3 bases and J by 7 bases, with 14 bases between the two germline ends. The CDR3 is CASSETRVPNSPLHF. The CDR3 coding sequence is TGTGCCAGCAGCGAGACCCGGGTCCCAAATTCACCCCTCCACTTT. Filled out from reference TRBV9 and TRBJ1-6, the complete variable domain reads DSGVTQTPKHLITATGQRVTLRCSPRSGDLSVYWYQQSLDQGLQFLIQYYNGEERAKGNILERFSAQQFPDLHSELNLSSLELGDSALYFCASSETRVPNSPLHFGNGTRLTVT.

The chain couples TRBV2 to TRBJ1-5, with D possibly matching TRBD1 (6 bases). Trimming removed 5 bases at V and 4 bases at J, with 12 bases between. The germline V gene encodes CDR1 SNHLY and CDR2 FYNNEI. This CDR3 is 14 amino acids long. The DNA for the CDR3 is TGTGCCAGCAGTATACAGGGCCCTAATCAGCCCCAGCATTTT. As protein: CASSIQGPNQPQHF.

The rearrangement uses TRBV28 and TRBJ2-7; D may be TRBD2 (6 bases). The V end lost 5 bases, the J end lost 3 bases, and 14 bases lay between the germline ends. The CDR3 sequence is 14 residues long. The germline V gene has CDR1 MDHEN and CDR2 SYDVKM. CDR3 region: CASSERALVYEQYF. CDR3 nucleotide sequence: TGTGCCAGCAGTGAGCGGGCACTAGTCTACGAGCAGTACTTC.

This sequence joins TRBV27 and TRBJ2-7; D not certain. V dropped 0 bases and J dropped 1 base, with 10 bases sitting between them. CDR3 size: 15 residues. Germline V gives CDR1 MNHEY, CDR2 SMNVEV (reference sequence). The chain's CDR3 is CASSLSVGWSYEQYF. In nucleotides, the CDR3 is TGTGCCAGCAGTTTATCGGTCGGTTGGTCCTACGAGCAGTACTTC.

J is TRBJ2-1 and V is TRBV4-3; TRBD2 might be the D (5 bases). Deletions cut 0 bases from V and 8 bases from J, with 11 bases between. The V gene's germline CDR1 is LGHNA and CDR2 YSLEER. The CDR3 is 14 amino acids. The CDR3 spells CASSQDQAGYEQFF. CDR3 coding DNA: TGCGCCAGCAGCCAAGATCAGGCGGGCTATGAGCAGTTCTTC.

The chain has TRBV7-3 and TRBJ2-1, with D maybe TRBD1 (5 bases). Trimming removed 5 bases from V and 2 bases from J, with 13 bases in between. The CDR3 is made up of 15 amino acids. Per germline, CDR1 SGHTA and CDR2 FQGTGA. This CDR3 is CASSPDGQPYNEQFF. Written as DNA, the CDR3 is TGTGCCAGCAGCCCAGACGGACAACCCTACAATGAGCAGTTCTTC.

This clone has only one observation. The chain is built from TRBV4-3 and TRBJ1-1, with D perhaps TRBD1 (6 bases). This CDR3 has 15 amino acids. Germline V gene data show CDR1 as LGHNA and CDR2 as YSLEER. V was clipped by 4 bases and J by 0 bases, with 12 bases between them. The DNA for the CDR3 is TGCGCCAGCAGCCCAACAACAGGGATGAACACTGAAGCTTTCTTT. It is translated as CASSPTTGMNTEAFF.

The chain has TRBV7-6 and TRBJ2-3, with 7 nucleotides matching TRBD2. The length of the CDR3 is 16 residues. V trimming: 5 bases; J trimming: 0 bases; junction bases outside the gene matches: 8. Per the germline V gene, CDR1 is SGHVS and CDR2 is FNYEAQ. The CDR3 DNA sequence: TGTGCCAGCAGCCCTTTGGGGGGGGTAAGCACAGATACGCAGTATTTT. It codes for CASSPLGGVSTDTQYF. Full variable domain (rest looked up from reference TRBV7-6 and TRBJ2-3): GAGVSQSPRYKVTKRGQDVALRCDPISGHVSLYWYRQALGQGPEFLTYFNYEAQQDKSGLPNDRFSAERPEGSISTLTIQRTEQRDSAMYRCASSPLGGVSTDTQYFGPGTRLTVL.

The chain combines TRBV28 with TRBJ2-2, with TRBD1 identical over 11 bases. The germline V gene has CDR1 MDHEN and CDR2 SYDVKM. The CDR3 covers 16 residues. Losses at the gene ends were 6 bases for V and 7 bases for J; bases not matched to a gene: 10. CDR3 bases: TGTGCCAGCAGCTCCGGGACAGGGGGACAAGGCGGGGAGCTGTTTTTT. Translating gives CASSSGTGGQGGELFF. Full variable domain (rest looked up from reference TRBV28 and TRBJ2-2): DVKVTQSSRYLVKRTGEKVFLECVQDMDHENMFWYRQDPGLGLRLIYFSYDVKMKEKGDIPEGYSVSREKKERFSLILESASTNQTSMYLCASSSGTGGQGGELFFGEGSRLTVL.

This chain connects TRBV9 to TRBJ2-7; TRBD1 matches at 8 bases. The CDR3 length is 15 residues. CDR1 is SGDLS and CDR2 is YYNGEE in the germline V gene. Trimming took 0 bases from V and 2 from J; bases not matched to a gene: 4. The chain's CDR3 is CASSVGTGKTYEQYF. As DNA, the CDR3 is TGTGCCAGCAGCGTAGGGACAGGGAAAACCTACGAGCAGTACTTC.

The count of this clone is one. J is TRBJ2-3 and V is TRBV18; 10 nucleotides agree with TRBD1. V lost 2 bases to trimming and J lost 2 bases; unmatched junction nucleotides: 7. This CDR3 spans 17 amino acids. CDR1 is KGHSH and CDR2 is LQKENI in the germline V gene. The CDR3 nucleotides are TGTGCCAGCTCACCAACCGGGACAGGGGTCCCCACAGATACGCAGTATTTT. Residues: CASSPTGTGVPTDTQYF.

This clone was counted only a few times. The J gene is TRBJ2-3, the V gene TRBV7-2; the match to TRBD2 covers 7 bases. V gave up 5 bases and J gave up 1 base; unmatched junction bases: 12. The germline CDR1 and CDR2 sequences are SGHTA and FQGNSA. The CDR3 length is 17 residues. Here the CDR3 DNA reads TGTGCCAGCAGCCGAATGGGGCGGGGGTTCGGCACAGATACGCAGTATTTT. Translating gives CASSRMGRGFGTDTQYF. The whole variable domain, filled in from reference TRBV7-2 and TRBJ2-3, reads GAGVSQSPSNKVTEKGKDVELRCDPISGHTALYWYRQSLGQGLEFLIYFQGNSAPDKSGLPSDRFSAERTGGSVSTLTIQRTQQEDSAVYLCASSRMGRGFGTDTQYFGPGTRLTVL.

The chain employs TRBV30 and TRBJ2-4; 8 bases agree with TRBD1. The CDR3 totals 21 residues. Trimming took 2 bases from V and 0 from J; bases not matched to a gene: 21. Germline CDR1 and CDR2: GTSNPN and SVGIG (reference sequence). In DNA form, the CDR3 reads TGTGCCTGGAGTCTGATCCCAGGGGGCGCGTGGGGTCTCCTAGCCAAAAACATTCAGTACTTC. It translates to CAWSLIPGGAWGLLAKNIQYF.

This chain connects TRBV19 to TRBJ1-2; D remains ambiguous. V was trimmed by 3 bases and J by 6 bases, leaving 20 bases between them. Germline V gives CDR1 LNHDA, CDR2 SQIVND (reference sequence). This CDR3 is built from 16 residues. DNA for the CDR3: TGTGCCAGTAGTATGGATACCGGGAGACACTCGGATGGCTACACCTTC. Translating gives CASSMDTGRHSDGYTF.